Listed here are 13 T cell receptor beta chains from one sample, sequenced in a study of blood T cell repertoires in COVID-19. This table comes from immunoSEQ multiplex PCR, and its TCRdb copy is limited to in-frame clones, with some not included. The sample yields 200,000 or so clones, 70% to 90% seen once. Sequencing used PBMCs or T cells enriched from blood (not recorded which). The receptors originated from a young woman who had recovered from COVID-19.

The V call is TRBV6-5, the J call TRBJ1-1; 9 nucleotides align to TRBD1. This CDR3 contains 14 residues. After removal of 5 bases from V and 3 bases from J, the junction contained 4 bases not matched to a gene. Per germline, CDR1 MNHEY and CDR2 SVGAGI. CDR3 DNA sequence: TGTGCCAGCAGTCTCGACAGGGGGGACACTGAAGCTTTCTTT. Residues: CASSLDRGDTEAFF.

The gene calls are TRBV5-1 and TRBJ2-1, with TRBD1 identical over 8 bases. The CDR3 spans 15 residues. The germline V gene has CDR1 SGHRS and CDR2 YFSETQ. The junction had 8 bases not matched to a gene; V was cut back by 4 bases and J by 5 bases. The CDR3 bases are TGCGCCAGCAGCAAAAGGACAGGGTGGGACAATGAGCAGTTCTTC. Translation gives CASSKRTGWDNEQFF.

The chain has TRBV6-5 and TRBJ1-1; a weak D match, TRBD1 (5 bases). Germline V CDR1 and CDR2: MNHEY, SVGAGI. Deletions cut 10 bases from V and 0 bases from J, with 12 bases between. This CDR3 spans 13 amino acids. Here the CDR3 DNA reads TGTGCCATTGCGACAGTCATGAACACTGAAGCTTTCTTT. It encodes CAIATVMNTEAFF.

The J gene is TRBJ2-7, the V gene TRBV28, with 7 bases identical to TRBD2. In germline, CDR1 is MDHEN, CDR2 SYDVKM. V shed 7 bases, J shed 3 bases, and the junction held 15 bases outside the gene matches. This CDR3 contains 16 residues. This CDR3 is CASTPARGGSYYEQYF. The CDR3 region has the DNA TGTGCCAGCACTCCCGCACGCGGGGGTTCGTACTACGAGCAGTACTTC.

The chain couples TRBV19 to TRBJ2-1; 8 bases are a match to TRBD2. This CDR3 spans 14 amino acids. Germline V CDR1 and CDR2: LNHDA, SQIVND (reference sequence). J gave up 5 bases and V 5 bases, and 5 bases lay outside the gene matches. The CDR3 region has the DNA TGTGCCAGTAGTGCGAGCGGGGGTCACAATGAGCAGTTCTTC. This translates into CASSASGGHNEQFF. The full variable domain, its missing parts supplied by reference TRBV19 and TRBJ2-1, is DGGITQSPKYLFRKEGQNVTLSCEQNLNHDAMYWYRQDPGQGLRLIYYSQIVNDFQKGDIAEGYSVSREKKESFPLTVTSAQKNPTAFYLCASSASGGHNEQFFGPGTRLTVL.

The rearrangement links TRBV4-1 to TRBJ1-5; D gene ambiguous. Germline CDR1 and CDR2: MGHRA and YSYEKL. With 2 bases removed from V and 4 bases from J, the gap between germline ends came to 18 bases. The CDR3 loop spans 17 amino acids. The CDR3 loop reads CASSQPIRGKANQPQHF. The CDR3 DNA reads as TGCGCCAGCAGCCAACCCATCCGGGGAAAAGCGAATCAGCCCCAGCATTTT.

V gene TRBV28 combines with J gene TRBJ2-7; 8 bases are shared with TRBD2. The CDR3 has 16 residues. Unmatched junction bases numbered 8, after V lost 2 bases and J lost 2 bases. Germline CDR1 is MDHEN and CDR2 is SYDVKM. CDR3 amino acids: CASSLTSGVKTYEQYF. The CDR3 region has the DNA TGTGCCAGCAGTTTAACTAGCGGCGTGAAAACCTACGAGCAGTACTTC.

The chain links TRBV6-5 to TRBJ1-1, with D maybe TRBD1 (5 bases). CDR1 and CDR2 (germline): MNHEY, SVGAGI. This CDR3 is built from 13 residues. The ends were cut back, 4 bases at V and 1 base at J, with 7 bases in the middle. The CDR3 region is CASSSGGNTEAFF. DNA for the CDR3: TGTGCCAGCAGTTCGGGGGGGAACACTGAAGCTTTCTTT.

The V and J genes are TRBV20-1 and TRBJ2-3, with 7 bases identical to TRBD1. Germline CDR1 and CDR2: DFQATT and SNEGSKA (reference sequence). Unmatched junction bases numbered 3, after V lost 3 bases and J lost 6 bases. The CDR3 has 12 residues. The CDR3 here is CSASDRVDTQYF. CDR3 nucleotides: TGCAGTGCTAGTGACAGGGTCGATACGCAGTATTTT.

This sequence joins TRBV5-6 and TRBJ1-1; D is possibly TRBD1 (6 bases). The CDR3 consists of 14 residues. Trimming took 5 bases from V and 0 from J, leaving 11 bases between them. Germline V gene sequence: CDR1 SGHDT, CDR2 YYEEEE. As DNA, the CDR3 is TGTGCCAGCAGTAGGACAGCCTTGAACACTGAAGCTTTCTTT. It is translated as CASSRTALNTEAFF.

This clone has only one observation. The V and J genes are TRBV7-6 and TRBJ2-3, with 10 bases identical to TRBD2. This CDR3 spans 16 amino acids. Trimming took 3 bases from V and 1 from J; bases not matched to a gene: 4. Germline loops: CDR1 SGHVS, CDR2 FNYEAQ. The CDR3 bases are TGTGCCAGCAGCTTCCGAGCGGGGGGGGGCACAGATACGCAGTATTTT. Protein: CASSFRAGGGTDTQYF.

The rearrangement joins TRBV5-1 to TRBJ1-2; maybe TRBD1 (6 bases). Germline CDR1 SGHRS, CDR2 YFSETQ. This CDR3 contains 13 residues. Trimming shortened V by 2 bases and J by 4 bases, and 9 bases separated the two germline ends. In nucleotides, the CDR3 is TGCGCCAGCAGCTTATTACAGGGCTATGGCTACACCTTC. Translating gives CASSLLQGYGYTF.

The chain couples TRBV29-1 to TRBJ1-1, with D hard to call. CDR3 length: 12 amino acids. V shed 7 bases and J shed 0 bases, with 9 bases lying between them. CDR1 and CDR2 (germline): SQVTM, ANQGSEA. As DNA, the CDR3 is TGCAGCGCTGGCGGGCTGAACACTGAAGCTTTCTTT. Residues: CSAGGLNTEAFF.